These 5 T cell receptor beta chains share one sample of origin, sequenced in a study of cytomegalovirus exposure and HLA in healthy donors. Profiled with immunoSEQ multiplex PCR; TCRdb holds only in-frame clones, not every one. The sample includes about 50,000 clones, over 85% seen only once; the top ten take about 1%. The sample was PBMCs. Receptor source: a man between 18 and 35 years old in good health and CMV-seronegative.

This rearrangement joins TRBV5-5 to TRBJ1-1; D not certain. CDR1 is SGHKS and CDR2 is YYEKEE in the germline V gene (reference sequence). The CDR3 runs 14 residues. V lost 0 bases and J lost 3, with 9 bases in between. The CDR3 bases are TGTGCCAGCAGCTTGGCGTCCGGGGACACTGAAGCTTTCTTT. Amino acid sequence: CASSLASGDTEAFF. Full variable domain (missing parts from reference TRBV5-5 and TRBJ1-1): DAGVTQSPTHLIKTRGQQVTLRCSPISGHKSVSWYQQVLGQGPQFIFQYYEKEERGRGNFPDRFSARQFPNYSSELNVNALLLGDSALYLCASSLASGDTEAFFGQGTRLTVV.

This rearrangement joins TRBV9 to TRBJ2-2; the match to TRBD2 covers 7 bases. Germline V gene sequence: CDR1 SGDLS, CDR2 YYNGEE. Trimming cost V 2 bases and J 2 bases; bases outside gene matches: 3. The CDR3 has 15 residues. CDR3 bases: TGTGCCAGCAGCGTCAGCGGGACCAACACCGGGGAGCTGTTTTTT. It codes for CASSVSGTNTGELFF.

The rearrangement joins TRBV13 to TRBJ1-1, with TRBD1 matching over 7 bases. Germline V gives CDR1 PRHDT, CDR2 FYEKMQ (reference sequence). The CDR3 has 13 residues. V shed 4 bases and J 5 bases; nucleotides not matched to a gene: 4. CDR3 loop: CASSSGGRTEAFF. CDR3 bases: TGTGCCAGCAGCTCAGGGGGGCGGACTGAAGCTTTCTTT.

The rearrangement links TRBV6-5 to TRBJ1-2; 7 bases agree with TRBD1. The CDR3 is 16 amino acids. The junction had 8 bases not matched to a gene; V was cut back by 1 base and J by 3 bases. Germline CDR1 is MNHEY and CDR2 is SVGAGI. This CDR3 is CASSYYRTGLHYGYTF. The CDR3 bases are TGTGCCAGCAGTTACTACCGGACAGGACTACACTATGGCTACACCTTC.

This chain joins TRBV4-1 and TRBJ1-5; D is possibly TRBD1 (5 bases). With 2 bases removed from V and 3 bases from J, the gap between germline ends came to 11 bases. The germline V gene has CDR1 MGHRA and CDR2 YSYEKL. The CDR3 has 15 residues. The CDR3: CASSQPRQPNQPQHF. The DNA of the CDR3 is TGCGCCAGCAGCCAACCTAGACAGCCCAATCAGCCCCAGCATTTT.